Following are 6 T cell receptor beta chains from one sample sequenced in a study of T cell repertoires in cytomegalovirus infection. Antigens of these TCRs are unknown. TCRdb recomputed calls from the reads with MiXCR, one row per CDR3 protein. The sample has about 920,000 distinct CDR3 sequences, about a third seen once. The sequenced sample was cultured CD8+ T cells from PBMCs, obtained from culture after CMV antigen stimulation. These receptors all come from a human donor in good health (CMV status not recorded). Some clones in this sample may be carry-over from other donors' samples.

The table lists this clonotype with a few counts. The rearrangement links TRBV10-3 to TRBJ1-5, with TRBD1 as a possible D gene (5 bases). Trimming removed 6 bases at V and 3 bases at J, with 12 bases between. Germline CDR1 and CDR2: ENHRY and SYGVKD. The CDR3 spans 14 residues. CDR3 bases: TGTGCCATCAGCGAGCCGGGGACCAATCAGCCCCAGCATTTT. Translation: CAISEPGTNQPQHF.

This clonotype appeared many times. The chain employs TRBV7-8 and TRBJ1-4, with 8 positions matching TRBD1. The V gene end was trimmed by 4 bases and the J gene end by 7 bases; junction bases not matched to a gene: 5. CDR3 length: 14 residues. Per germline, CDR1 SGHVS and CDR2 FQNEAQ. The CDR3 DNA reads TGTGCCAGCAGCTCGCAGGGGGCGAGTGAAAAACTGTTTTTT. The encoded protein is CASSSQGASEKLFF.

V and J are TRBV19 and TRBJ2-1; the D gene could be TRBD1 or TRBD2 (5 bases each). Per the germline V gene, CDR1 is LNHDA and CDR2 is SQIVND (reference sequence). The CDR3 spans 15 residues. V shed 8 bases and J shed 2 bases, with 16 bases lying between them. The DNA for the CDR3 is TGTGCCAGTGGGGACCGACGGGGAGCCTACAATGAGCAGTTCTTC. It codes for CASGDRRGAYNEQFF.

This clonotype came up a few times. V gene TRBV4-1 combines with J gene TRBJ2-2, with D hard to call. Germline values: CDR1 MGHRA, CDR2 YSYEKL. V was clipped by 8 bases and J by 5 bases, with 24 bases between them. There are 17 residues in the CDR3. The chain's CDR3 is CASGSDGPGRGTGELFF. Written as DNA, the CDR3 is TGCGCCAGCGGCTCGGACGGGCCGGGTCGTGGAACCGGGGAGCTGTTTTTT.

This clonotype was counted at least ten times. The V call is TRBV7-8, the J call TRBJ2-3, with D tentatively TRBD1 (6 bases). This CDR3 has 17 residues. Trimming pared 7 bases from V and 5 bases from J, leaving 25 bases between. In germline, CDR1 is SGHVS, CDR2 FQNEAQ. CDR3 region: CASIPTRTARGVDTQYF. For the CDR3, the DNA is TGTGCCAGCATCCCGACGAGGACAGCACGAGGGGTAGATACGCAGTATTTT.

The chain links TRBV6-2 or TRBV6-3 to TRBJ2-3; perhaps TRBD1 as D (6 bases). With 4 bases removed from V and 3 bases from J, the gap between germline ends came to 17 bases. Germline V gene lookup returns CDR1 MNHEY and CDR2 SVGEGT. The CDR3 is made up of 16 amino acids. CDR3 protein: CASSSAQGVGTDTQYF. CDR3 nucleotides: TGTGCCAGCAGTTCCGCACAGGGCGTCGGGACAGATACGCAGTATTTT.